This T cell receptor beta chain was sequenced during a study of ipilimumab plus nivolumab after autologous stem cell transplantation. Profiling relied on immunoSEQ multiplex PCR, and the TCRdb table lists in-frame clones only, not all of them. The sample includes around 15,000 clones, 65% to 85% of them seen just once. Starting 14 to 28 days after autologous transplant, ipilimumab 1 mg/kg was given. Germline-derived CDR1 and CDR2 are SGHRS and YFSETQ. This CDR3 is 13 amino acids long. V gave up 4 bases and J gave up 4 bases, with 11 bases separating them. Sequencing used PBMCs, obtained in a trial of ipilimumab plus nivolumab as post-transplant consolidation. The chain links TRBV5-1 to TRBJ2-5; D unclear. This receptor was taken from a male donor with primary mediastinal lymphoma. Written as DNA, the CDR3 is TGCGCCAGCAGCCACGGCGGTACAGAGACCCAGTACTTC. Amino acid sequence: CASSHGGTETQYF. Full variable domain (outside the CDR3, taken from reference TRBV5-1 and TRBJ2-5): KAGVTQTPRYLIKTRGQQVTLSCSPISGHRSVSWYQQTPGQGLQFLFEYFSETQRNKGNFPGRFSGRQFSNSRSEMNVSTLELGDSALYLCASSHGGTETQYFGPGTRLLVL.